Following are 25 T cell receptor beta chains from one sample sequenced in a study of T-cell reconstitution after alpha-beta-depleted transplantation in children. Unique molecular identifiers featured in how the TCRbeta library was prepared. TCRdb analysed the PCR reads with MiXCR anew, one entry per CDR3 protein. Here the sample spans over 100,000 distinct CDR3 sequences, 4.5% to 7.5% being singletons. The specimen was PBMCs, mostly from graft donor cells, collected 60 days after TCRalphabeta/CD19-depleted stem cell transplant. The receptors here all came from a female patient between 2 and 15 years old who had a stem cell transplant for Fanconi anemia, so the T cells may come from the graft donor.

This clonotype was counted at least ten times. The CDR3 protein is CASSLSISGGDNEQFF. The CDR3 bases are TGTGCCAGCAGTTTATCCATTAGCGGGGGAGACAATGAGCAGTTCTTC. V is TRBV28 and J is TRBJ2-1; TRBD2 matches 9 bases. J was trimmed by 5 bases and V by 1 base; bases with no gene match: 6. This CDR3 is 16 amino acids long. Germline V gives CDR1 MDHEN, CDR2 SYDVKM.

This clonotype is labeled as medium-sized. The gene calls are TRBV2 and TRBJ2-5; D not certain. V dropped 3 bases and J dropped 3 bases, with 2 bases sitting between them. The germline V gene encodes CDR1 SNHLY and CDR2 FYNNEI. This CDR3 comprises 11 residues. In DNA, the CDR3 is TGTGCCAGCAGTGATGAAGAGACCCAGTACTTC. This sequence encodes CASSDEETQYF.

This clonotype showed up many times. This rearrangement joins TRBV11-2 to TRBJ2-7, with D unresolved. The CDR3 has 14 amino acids. Germline V gene lookup returns CDR1 SGHAT and CDR2 FQNNGV. The CDR3 sequence: CASQHQERSYEQYF. The CDR3 DNA is TGTGCTTCCCAGCACCAAGAGAGATCCTACGAGCAGTACTTC.

Ten or more counts support this clonotype. The chain has TRBV28 and TRBJ2-6, with D uncertain. The CDR3 is 16 amino acids. Per the germline V gene, CDR1 is MDHEN and CDR2 is SYDVKM. The V end was cut by 1 base, the J end by 2 bases, with 9 bases between. The DNA of the CDR3 is TGTGCCAGCAGTTTATTGTCTTACACTGGGGCCAACGTCCTGACTTTC. Protein sequence: CASSLLSYTGANVLTF.

This clonotype has a count of ten or more. J is TRBJ2-1 and V is TRBV5-1, with 7 positions matching TRBD1. Germline-derived CDR1 and CDR2 are SGHRS and YFSETQ. V was clipped by 0 bases and J by 9 bases; unmatched bases: 12. The CDR3 is made up of 16 amino acids. The CDR3 sequence is CASSLAGTVQIPEQFF. The CDR3 region has the DNA TGCGCCAGCAGCTTGGCTGGGACAGTCCAAATTCCTGAGCAGTTCTTC.

The CDR3 here is CASSRTSGGYNEQFF. Here the CDR3 DNA reads TGTGCCAGCAGCCGGACTAGCGGGGGATACAATGAGCAGTTCTTC. V usage is TRBV7-2 and J usage is TRBJ2-1; 13 nucleotides match TRBD2. The germline CDR1 and CDR2 sequences are SGHTA and FQGNSA. V lost 5 bases and J lost 4; bases outside the gene matches: 2. The CDR3 has 15 amino acids.

The rearrangement uses TRBV30 and TRBJ2-1, with TRBD2 matching 7 bases. The CDR3 totals 15 residues. J was trimmed by 4 bases and V by 7 bases; bases with no gene match: 13. Germline V gene lookup returns CDR1 GTSNPN and CDR2 SVGIG (reference sequence). CDR3 sequence (DNA): TGTGCCTCGGCCGCGAGGCCTAGCGGATACAATGAGCAGTTCTTC. Its protein is CASAARPSGYNEQFF. The full variable domain, in which reference TRBV30 and TRBJ2-1 provide the parts outside the CDR3, is SQTIHQWPATLVQPVGSPLSLECTVEGTSNPNLYWYRQAAGRGLQLLFYSVGIGQISSEVPQNLSASRPQDRQFILSSKKLLLSDSGFYLCASAARPSGYNEQFFGPGTRLTVL.

This clonotype was counted at least ten times. This chain uses TRBV6-5 with TRBJ2-1; the match to TRBD1 covers 8 bases. The CDR3 sequence is 15 residues long. Trimming at V came to 6 bases and at J to 6 bases, leaving 10 bases not matched to a gene. Germline V CDR1 and CDR2: MNHEY, SVGAGI. CDR3 coding DNA: TGTGCCAGCAGCTATGGGACAGGTCTTGGCAATGAGCAGTTCTTC. The encoded protein is CASSYGTGLGNEQFF.

This clonotype was detected many times. The chain employs TRBV20-1 and TRBJ2-1, with TRBD2 identical over 7 bases. This CDR3 comprises 15 residues. Germline CDR1 DFQATT, CDR2 SNEGSKA (reference sequence). V dropped 3 bases and J dropped 8; count of bases not matched to a gene: 13. CDR3 nucleotide sequence: TGCAGTGCTAGCCAGACTAGCCGTTCTTTCCATGAGCAGTTCTTC. Protein product: CSASQTSRSFHEQFF.

The chain recombines TRBV25-1 with TRBJ2-5; D may correspond to TRBD1 or TRBD2 (5 bases each). V lost 4 bases, J lost 1 base, and 7 bases lay in between. This CDR3 region has 13 residues. Germline values: CDR1 MGHDK, CDR2 SYGVNS. The CDR3 protein is CASSAGPQETQYF. In DNA form, the CDR3 reads TGTGCCAGCAGTGCGGGACCCCAAGAGACCCAGTACTTC.

This clonotype was recorded many times. The rearrangement uses TRBV25-1 and TRBJ2-3, with D unresolved. Germline CDR1 reads MGHDK; CDR2 reads SYGVNS. The CDR3 contains 14 residues. Trimming shortened V by 0 bases and J by 2 bases, and 6 bases separated the two germline ends. In DNA form, the CDR3 reads TGTGCCAGCAGTGAATATAGGTCCACAGATACGCAGTATTTT. It specifies CASSEYRSTDTQYF.

At least ten counts were recorded for this clonotype. This chain joins TRBV3-1 and TRBJ2-1, with TRBD2 matching over 10 bases. Germline V lookup: CDR1 LGHDT, CDR2 YNNKEL (reference sequence). With V trimmed by 2 bases and J by 3 bases, 1 base remained unmatched. There are 15 residues in the CDR3. The CDR3 nucleotides are TGTGCCAGCAGCCAATGGACTAGCGGCTACAATGAGCAGTTCTTC. Residues: CASSQWTSGYNEQFF.

The V and J genes are TRBV12-3 or TRBV12-4 and TRBJ2-7; TRBD1 matches 8 bases. The ends lost 6 bases at V and 3 bases at J; junction bases unmatched: 10. The CDR3 length is 15 residues. CDR3: CASSPARQGIYEQYF. The CDR3 DNA reads as TGTGCCAGCAGCCCCGCTCGACAGGGGATCTACGAGCAGTACTTC.

This clonotype was seen repeatedly, ten times or more. The rearrangement joins TRBV20-1 to TRBJ2-7, with D possibly being TRBD1 (5 bases). Deletions cut 3 bases from V and 0 bases from J, with 18 bases between. Germline CDR1 and CDR2: DFQATT and SNEGSKA (reference sequence). This CDR3 spans 16 amino acids. The CDR3 sequence is CSASRAPMTDSYEQYF. The CDR3 bases are TGCAGTGCTAGCAGGGCACCGATGACAGACTCCTACGAGCAGTACTTC.

This clonotype was recorded many times. This chain links TRBV12-3 or TRBV12-4 with TRBJ2-3; 13 nucleotides align to TRBD2. This CDR3 is built from 18 residues. The V segment lost 7 bases and the J segment 2 bases; nucleotides outside the gene matches: 12. CDR3: CASTQSELAGGFTDTQYF. The CDR3 bases are TGTGCCAGCACCCAATCGGAACTAGCGGGAGGGTTCACAGATACGCAGTATTTT.

This clonotype has at least ten counts. The rearrangement uses TRBV10-3 and TRBJ2-1, with D hard to call. The V and J ends lost 0 bases and 6 bases respectively, with 15 bases between them. CDR1 and CDR2 (germline): ENHRY, SYGVKD. This CDR3 comprises 16 residues. CDR3 bases: TGTGCCATCAGTGAGTCGCTGGGCCTTCTGGGCAATGAGCAGTTCTTC. This codes for CAISESLGLLGNEQFF.

Many counts were recorded for this clonotype. The rearrangement joins TRBV5-1 to TRBJ1-3; D might be TRBD1 (5 bases). The length of the CDR3 is 14 residues. V gave up 0 bases and J gave up 3 bases, with 7 bases separating them. The germline V gene encodes CDR1 SGHRS and CDR2 YFSETQ. This chain's CDR3 is CASSLAGDGNTIYF. Written as DNA, the CDR3 is TGCGCCAGCAGCTTGGCGGGGGATGGAAACACCATATATTTT.

This clonotype was recorded many times. The CDR3 region is CASSLGQGLDTQYF. CDR3 nucleotides: TGCGCCAGCAGCTTGGGACAGGGGTTAGATACGCAGTATTTT. This chain uses TRBV5-1 with TRBJ2-3, with 8 positions matching TRBD1. The CDR3 is 14 amino acids. Looked up from germline, CDR1 is SGHRS and CDR2 is YFSETQ. J lost 5 bases, V lost 0 bases, and 2 bases had no gene match.

This clonotype was counted many times. This chain connects TRBV7-2 to TRBJ1-2; no definite D call. Deletions cut 1 base from V and 2 bases from J, with 11 bases between. The CDR3 is 15 amino acids. Germline assignment: CDR1 SGHTA and CDR2 FQGNSA. Written as DNA, the CDR3 is TGTGCCAGCAGCTTAGTTCGGGGAGGGAACTATGGCTACACCTTC. Translation: CASSLVRGGNYGYTF. Filled out from reference TRBV7-2 and TRBJ1-2, the complete variable domain reads GAGVSQSPSNKVTEKGKDVELRCDPISGHTALYWYRQSLGQGLEFLIYFQGNSAPDKSGLPSDRFSAERTGGSVSTLTIQRTQQEDSAVYLCASSLVRGGNYGYTFGSGTRLTVV.

With respect to this clonotype: Possible read error: a much larger clone is one base away. CDR3 coding DNA: TGTGCCATCAGCGTCAACAGGGGATTTGGCTCCTACAATGAGCAGTTCTTC. Amino acid sequence: CAISVNRGFGSYNEQFF. V and J are TRBV5-8 and TRBJ2-1; 7 nucleotides agree with TRBD1. CDR3 length equals 17 residues. Looked up from germline, CDR1 is SGHTS and CDR2 is YDEGEE.

This clonotype was detected ten times or more. The chain uses TRBV5-1 and TRBJ2-1; 15 bases fit TRBD2. This CDR3 has 17 residues. In germline, CDR1 is SGHRS, CDR2 YFSETQ. V lost 2 bases to trimming and J lost 10 bases; unmatched junction nucleotides: 10. CDR3 DNA: TGCGCCAGCAGCTTAAGACCCCCGGGACTAGCGGGAGGCGAGCAGTTCTTC. Translated, it gives CASSLRPPGLAGGEQFF.

The V and J genes are TRBV4-1 and TRBJ2-5, with 11 bases fitting TRBD2. This CDR3 contains 16 residues. Losses at the gene ends were 3 bases for V and 3 bases for J; bases not matched to a gene: 6. Germline loops: CDR1 MGHRA, CDR2 YSYEKL. CDR3 residues: CASSHFILAGEETQYF. DNA of the CDR3: TGCGCCAGCAGCCACTTTATACTAGCGGGGGAAGAGACCCAGTACTTC.

This sequence joins TRBV10-3 and TRBJ2-1; the D is unclear. CDR1 and CDR2 from the germline V gene are ENHRY and SYGVKD. The CDR3 totals 15 residues. Trimming removed 4 bases from V and 1 base from J, with 11 bases in between. CDR3 sequence reads: CAISAETSSYNEQFF. CDR3 in DNA: TGTGCCATCAGTGCCGAGACCTCTTCCTACAATGAGCAGTTCTTC.

This clonotype showed up just a few times. The chain is built from TRBV10-2 and TRBJ2-2; 10 bases are a match to TRBD1. CDR3 length: 20 amino acids. V was clipped by 7 bases and J by 3 bases; unmatched bases: 20. In germline, CDR1 is WSHSY, CDR2 SAAADI. CDR3 loop: CASTANRDRGPPEDTGELFF. DNA for the CDR3: TGCGCCAGCACTGCGAATCGGGACAGGGGCCCCCCAGAGGACACCGGGGAGCTGTTTTTT.

This chain connects TRBV7-2 to TRBJ1-4; unclear D gene. This CDR3 comprises 13 residues. Germline V CDR1 and CDR2: SGHTA, FQGNSA. Deletions cut 7 bases from V and 0 bases from J, with 6 bases between. CDR3 region: CASKRATNEKLFF. Written as DNA, the CDR3 is TGTGCCAGCAAACGAGCAACTAATGAAAAACTGTTTTTT.